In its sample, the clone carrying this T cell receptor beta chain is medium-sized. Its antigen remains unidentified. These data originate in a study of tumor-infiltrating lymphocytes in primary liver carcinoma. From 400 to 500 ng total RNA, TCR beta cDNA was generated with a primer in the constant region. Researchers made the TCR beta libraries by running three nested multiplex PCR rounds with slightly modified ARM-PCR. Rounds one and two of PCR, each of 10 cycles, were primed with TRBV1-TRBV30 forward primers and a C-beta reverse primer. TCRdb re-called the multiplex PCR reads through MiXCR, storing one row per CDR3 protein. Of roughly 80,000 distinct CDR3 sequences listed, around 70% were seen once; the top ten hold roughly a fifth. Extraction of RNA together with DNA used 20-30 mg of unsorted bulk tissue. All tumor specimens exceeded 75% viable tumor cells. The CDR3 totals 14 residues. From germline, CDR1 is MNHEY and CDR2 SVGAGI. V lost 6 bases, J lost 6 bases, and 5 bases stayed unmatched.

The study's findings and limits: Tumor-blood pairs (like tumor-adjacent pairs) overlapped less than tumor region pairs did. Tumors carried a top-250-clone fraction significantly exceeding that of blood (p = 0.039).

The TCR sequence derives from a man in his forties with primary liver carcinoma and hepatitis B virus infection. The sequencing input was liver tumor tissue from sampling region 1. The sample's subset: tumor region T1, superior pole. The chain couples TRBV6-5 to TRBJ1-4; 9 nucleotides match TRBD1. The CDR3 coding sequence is TGTGCCAGCAGAACAGGGGGCGGTGATGAAAAACTGTTTTTT. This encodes CASRTGGGDEKLFF.